The 8 T cell receptor beta chains in this list originate from one sample, sequenced in a study of prognosis after radiotherapy for stage I lung cancer. Researchers used two-round multiplex PCR to amplify TCR beta CDR3 starting from genomic DNA. With primers specific to each TRBV and TRBJ gene, the first-round PCR was performed. TCRdb redid the calling of the multiplex PCR reads with MiXCR, one entry per CDR3 protein. The table shows 15,000 to 20,000 distinct CDR3 sequences, with 45% to 50% occurring only once. This sample comprised PBMCs, obtained before or after stereotactic body radiation therapy (not recorded which). These receptors were taken from a donor of 50 years or more with non-small cell lung cancer.

This clonotype was seen once. The rearrangement uses TRBV7-2 and TRBJ2-1, with D possibly matching TRBD2 (6 bases). Germline lookup yields CDR1 SGHTA and CDR2 FQGNSA. Trimming removed 5 bases from V and 5 bases from J, with 10 bases in between. This CDR3 spans 13 amino acids. This chain's CDR3 is CASSQAGNNEQFF. DNA of the CDR3: TGTGCCAGCAGCCAGGCGGGAAACAATGAGCAGTTCTTC.

This clonotype has at least ten counts. This chain joins TRBV20-1 and TRBJ1-3, with D tentatively TRBD1 (5 bases). CDR3 length: 13 amino acids. CDR1 and CDR2 (germline): DFQATT, SNEGSKA (reference sequence). The V end was cut by 5 bases, the J end by 4 bases, with 12 bases between. The CDR3 region is CSAWTGEGNTIYF. In nucleotides, the CDR3 is TGCAGTGCTTGGACGGGGGAGGGAAACACCATATATTTT.

Notes on this clonotype: It is likely a read error: a sequence one base away is far more abundant. The chain recombines TRBV6-1 with TRBJ2-7, with 7 bases fitting TRBD2. The CDR3 sequence is 14 residues long. Germline V CDR1 and CDR2: MNHNS, SASEGT. V gave up 5 bases and J gave up 4 bases; unmatched junction bases: 8. CDR3 amino acids: CASSYGLGVYEQYF. CDR3 DNA: TGTGCCAGCAGTTACGGACTAGGGGTATACGAGCAGTACTTC.

This clonotype was detected many times. The chain carries TRBV2 and TRBJ2-1, with 10 bases fitting TRBD2. The CDR3 loop spans 15 amino acids. Germline loops: CDR1 SNHLY, CDR2 FYNNEI. V lost 4 bases to trimming and J lost 3 bases; unmatched junction nucleotides: 3. In nucleotides, the CDR3 is TGTGCCAGCAGTGGAGCGGGAGGGGTCTACAATGAGCAGTTCTTC. It encodes CASSGAGGVYNEQFF.

This clonotype was recorded at least ten times. The chain couples TRBV28 to TRBJ2-1; D is unclear. V was clipped by 5 bases and J by 2 bases, with 4 bases between them. Germline CDR1 reads MDHEN; CDR2 reads SYDVKM. CDR3 length: 12 amino acids. CDR3 nucleotides: TGTGCCAGCAGTCCCCCCTACAATGAGCAGTTCTTC. The encoded protein is CASSPPYNEQFF. Full variable domain (rest looked up from reference TRBV28 and TRBJ2-1): DVKVTQSSRYLVKRTGEKVFLECVQDMDHENMFWYRQDPGLGLRLIYFSYDVKMKEKGDIPEGYSVSREKKERFSLILESASTNQTSMYLCASSPPYNEQFFGPGTRLTVL.

Notes on this clonotype: A far larger clone is a single base away, which makes a read error likely. V gene TRBV27 combines with J gene TRBJ2-7; 9 bases align to TRBD1. The germline CDR1 and CDR2 sequences are MNHEY and SMNVEV (reference sequence). The CDR3 has 14 residues. The DNA for the CDR3 is TGTTCCAGCAGCAACACAGGGGGCGACTACGAGCAGTACTTC. Its protein is CSSSNTGGDYEQYF.

The rearrangement links TRBV6-1 to TRBJ2-2; 7 bases are shared with TRBD2. The V gene's germline CDR1 is MNHNS and CDR2 SASEGT. This CDR3 region has 17 residues. V lost 6 bases to trimming and J lost 1 base; unmatched junction nucleotides: 11. Here the CDR3 reads CASSPPAGDVNTGELFF. Written as DNA, the CDR3 is TGTGCCAGCAGCCCCCCGGCGGGGGATGTGAACACCGGGGAGCTGTTTTTT.

The V and J genes are TRBV5-1 and TRBJ2-3; 8 bases line up with TRBD2. The CDR3 runs 15 residues. Germline V gives CDR1 SGHRS, CDR2 YFSETQ. The junction had 4 bases not matched to a gene; V was cut back by 2 bases and J by 2 bases. CDR3 nucleotide sequence: TGCGCCAGCAGCTTACAGCGGGGGTTCACAGATACGCAGTATTTT. Protein product: CASSLQRGFTDTQYF.